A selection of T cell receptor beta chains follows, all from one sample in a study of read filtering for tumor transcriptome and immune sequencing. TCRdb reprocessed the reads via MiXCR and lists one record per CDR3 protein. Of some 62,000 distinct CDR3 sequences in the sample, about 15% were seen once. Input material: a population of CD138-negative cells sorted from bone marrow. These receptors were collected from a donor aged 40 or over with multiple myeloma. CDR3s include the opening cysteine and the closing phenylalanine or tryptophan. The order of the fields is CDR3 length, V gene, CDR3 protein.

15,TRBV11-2,CASSLGAGTNTEAFF
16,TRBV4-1,CASSLLTSGASYEQYF
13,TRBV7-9,CASRLLVSDTQYF
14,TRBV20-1,CSAPRTGDTSPLHF
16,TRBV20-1,CSARDGVRGSGYEQYF
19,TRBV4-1,CASSLEILGLAKNYNEQFF
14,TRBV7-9,CASSPPGYTGELFF
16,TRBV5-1,CASSSGTTPSYNEQFF
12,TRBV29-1,CSVLGQQEAQYF
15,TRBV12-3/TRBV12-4,CASKVYEEAKNIQYF
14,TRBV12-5,CASDPLTETGELFF
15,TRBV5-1,CASSLAAAPGETQYF
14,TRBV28,CASTPERETYEQYF
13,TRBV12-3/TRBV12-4,CASSLANNYGYTF
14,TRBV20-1,CSASHQQGERGYTF
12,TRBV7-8,CASSLELSEQYF
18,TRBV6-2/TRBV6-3,CASSYPLAGGLKAYEQYF